One and the same sample provided the 22 T cell receptor beta chains below, sequenced in a study of control samples from healthy donors and cancer patients. Some clones are missing from TCRdb's copy, which holds only in-frame ones; the method was immunoSEQ multiplex PCR. The data show 120,000 or so clones, around 86% seen once. The sample comprised blood. The receptor source for this set is a man between 35 and 55 years old in good health.

This clone was counted a single time. The V call is TRBV15, the J call TRBJ1-5; D gene unclear. This CDR3 contains 14 residues. Deletions cut 3 bases from V and 1 base from J, with 7 bases between. Germline V gives CDR1 LNHNV, CDR2 YYDKDF (reference sequence). The CDR3 DNA follows: TGTGCCACCAGCAGGCCCTTCAGCAATCAGCCCCAGCATTTT. Its protein product is CATSRPFSNQPQHF.

This rearrangement joins TRBV4-3 to TRBJ1-2, with 8 nucleotides matching TRBD1. Losses at the gene ends were 4 bases for V and 3 bases for J; bases not matched to a gene: 10. This CDR3 comprises 16 residues. Germline CDR1 LGHNA, CDR2 YSLEER. As DNA, the CDR3 is TGCGCCAGCAGCCTCAACCCACCGACAGGGGACTATGGCTACACCTTC. Translating gives CASSLNPPTGDYGYTF.

This sequence joins TRBV3-1 (or the pseudogene TRBV3-2) and TRBJ1-5; D is perhaps TRBD1 (6 bases). Germline CDR1 is LGHDT and CDR2 is YNNKEL (reference sequence). The CDR3 is 15 residues long. V lost 0 bases and J 6 bases, leaving 12 bases between the germline ends. The CDR3 here is CASSQDRQVGQPQHF. CDR3 bases: TGTGCCAGCAGCCAAGATCGACAGGTTGGTCAGCCCCAGCATTTT.

This chain connects TRBV15 to TRBJ1-1; 7 bases align to TRBD1. This CDR3 has 15 amino acids. In germline, CDR1 is LNHNV, CDR2 YYDKDF (reference sequence). With V trimmed by 1 base and J by 6 bases, 8 bases remained unmatched. The DNA for the CDR3 is TGTGCCACCAGCAGAGTCATAGGAGGGGGCGCTGAAGCTTTCTTT. Translation: CATSRVIGGGAEAFF. Variable domain in full (rest from reference TRBV15 and TRBJ1-1): DAMVIQNPRYQVTQFGKPVTLSCSQTLNHNVMYWYQQKSSQAPKLLFHYYDKDFNNEADTPDNFQSRRPNTSFCFLDIRSPGLGDTAMYLCATSRVIGGGAEAFFGQGTRLTVV.

CDR3 nucleotide sequence: TGTGCCAGCAGCGATACAGGGAACTCCTACAATGAGCAGTTCTTC. Amino acid sequence: CASSDTGNSYNEQFF. This sequence joins TRBV9 and TRBJ2-1; weak D call: TRBD1 (6 bases). Germline CDR1 reads SGDLS; CDR2 reads YYNGEE. This CDR3 is built from 15 residues. V dropped 3 bases and J dropped 0 bases, with 10 bases sitting between them.

The gene calls are TRBV7-2 and TRBJ1-2; 7 bases line up with TRBD1. Germline V gene sequence: CDR1 SGHTA, CDR2 FQGNSA. The ends lost 0 bases at V and 6 bases at J; junction bases unmatched: 4. The CDR3 has 14 residues. The CDR3 sequence: CASSLATGVHGYTF. CDR3 DNA sequence: TGTGCCAGCAGCTTAGCAACAGGGGTTCATGGCTACACCTTC.

The V gene is TRBV30, the J gene TRBJ1-2; tentatively, D is TRBD1 (6 bases). The CDR3 spans 13 residues. The V gene's germline CDR1 is GTSNPN and CDR2 SVGIG (reference sequence). Trimming shortened V by 3 bases and J by 7 bases, and 15 bases separated the two germline ends. Here the CDR3 DNA reads TGTGCCTGGAGAGTCACAGGGCCGTCTGGCTACACCTTC. Encoded protein: CAWRVTGPSGYTF. Supplemented by reference TRBV30 and TRBJ1-2, the full variable domain reads SQTIHQWPATLVQPVGSPLSLECTVEGTSNPNLYWYRQAAGRGLQLLFYSVGIGQISSEVPQNLSASRPQDRQFILSSKKLLLSDSGFYLCAWRVTGPSGYTFGSGTRLTVV.

As regards this clone: The same CDR3 can be traced to other DNA sequences in this sample. The chain joins TRBV12-3 or TRBV12-4 to TRBJ2-5, with 8 nucleotides matching TRBD1. The CDR3 spans 13 residues. V was pared by 6 bases and J by 5 bases, with 5 bases of the junction left unmatched. The CDR3 spells CASRATGAETQYF. DNA of the CDR3: TGTGCCAGCAGGGCGACAGGGGCCGAGACCCAGTACTTC.

The rearrangement joins TRBV7-2 to TRBJ1-1; D is uncertain. Between the trimmed V and J ends, which lost 5 bases and 0 bases, there was a span of 4 bases. Germline V gene lookup returns CDR1 SGHTA and CDR2 FQGNSA. This CDR3 has 12 amino acids. The CDR3 sequence is CASSPLNTEAFF. The DNA for the CDR3 is TGTGCCAGCAGCCCCCTGAACACTGAAGCTTTCTTT.

This rearrangement joins TRBV6-2 or TRBV6-3 to TRBJ2-7; D is undetermined. Trimming removed 3 bases at V and 0 bases at J, with 6 bases between. This CDR3 has 13 residues. Germline CDR1 and CDR2: MNHEY and SVGEGT. The CDR3 DNA reads TGTGCCAGCAGTTATAGGAACTCCTACGAGCAGTACTTC. Its translation is CASSYRNSYEQYF.

The V and J genes are TRBV6-6 and TRBJ1-1; 7 bases are shared with TRBD1. The CDR3 totals 15 residues. After removal of 9 bases from V and 1 base from J, the junction contained 11 bases not matched to a gene. The germline gives CDR1 MNHNY, CDR2 SVGAGI (reference sequence). The CDR3 protein is CASSGQGVANTEAFF. Here the CDR3 DNA reads TGTGCCAGTTCTGGGCAGGGGGTGGCGAACACTGAAGCTTTCTTT.

The rearrangement joins TRBV4-1 to TRBJ1-2, with D uncertain. The CDR3 sequence is 15 residues long. The V gene lost 2 bases and the J gene lost 4 bases, with 14 bases spanning the gap. Germline V gene data show CDR1 as MGHRA and CDR2 as YSYEKL. CDR3 in amino acids: CASSQPDRVVYGYTF. For the CDR3, the DNA is TGCGCCAGCAGCCAACCGGACCGGGTAGTCTATGGCTACACCTTC.

The J gene is TRBJ2-5, the V gene TRBV29-1, with D perhaps TRBD2 (6 bases). In germline, CDR1 is SQVTM, CDR2 ANQGSEA. The ends were cut back, 4 bases at V and 3 bases at J, with 9 bases in the middle. The CDR3 has 12 residues. This chain's CDR3 is CSVAPGEETQYF. CDR3 nucleotides: TGCAGCGTTGCACCGGGGGAAGAGACCCAGTACTTC.

The chain combines TRBV5-6 with TRBJ2-2; D not certain. Per the germline V gene, CDR1 is SGHDT and CDR2 is YYEEEE. CDR3 length: 15 residues. V was shortened by 2 bases and J by 3 bases, with 11 bases between the two germline ends. The CDR3, as DNA: TGTGCCAGCAGCTTTCCGTGGGCGGACACCGGGGAGCTGTTTTTT. This codes for CASSFPWADTGELFF.

The chain employs TRBV5-1 and TRBJ2-5, with 8 positions matching TRBD1. Germline V gene lookup returns CDR1 SGHRS and CDR2 YFSETQ. This CDR3 spans 14 amino acids. V shed 3 bases and J 5 bases; nucleotides not matched to a gene: 6. The CDR3 sequence: CASSSPGQVETQYF. The CDR3 DNA is TGCGCCAGCAGCTCACCGGGACAGGTGGAGACCCAGTACTTC. The full variable domain, completed using reference TRBV5-1 and TRBJ2-5, is KAGVTQTPRYLIKTRGQQVTLSCSPISGHRSVSWYQQTPGQGLQFLFEYFSETQRNKGNFPGRFSGRQFSNSRSEMNVSTLELGDSALYLCASSSPGQVETQYFGPGTRLLVL.

V and J are TRBV6-2 or TRBV6-3 and TRBJ1-1; no reliable D call. Trimming removed 2 bases at V and 2 bases at J, with 6 bases between. The CDR3 loop spans 13 amino acids. Looked up from germline, CDR1 is MNHEY and CDR2 is SVGEGT. CDR3 in amino acids: CASSYMGNTEAFF. The DNA of the CDR3 is TGTGCCAGCAGTTACATGGGAAACACTGAAGCTTTCTTT.

V and J are TRBV7-2 and TRBJ1-6; D is possibly TRBD1 (5 bases). Looked up from germline, CDR1 is SGHTA and CDR2 is FQGNSA. The CDR3 consists of 14 residues. V dropped 6 bases and J dropped 8 bases, with 14 bases sitting between them. The CDR3 DNA follows: TGTGCCAGCAGAAAGGACATCGGGTATTCACCCCTCCACTTT. Protein product: CASRKDIGYSPLHF.

The chain carries TRBV6-6 and TRBJ2-2; 8 bases line up with TRBD1. The J segment lost 4 bases and the V segment lost 6 bases, leaving 4 bases of the junction unmatched. The V gene's germline CDR1 is MNHNY and CDR2 SVGAGI (reference sequence). The CDR3 has 14 amino acids. CDR3 sequence (DNA): TGTGCCAGCAGGGACAGGGTAGCCACCGGGGAGCTGTTTTTT. Translation gives CASRDRVATGELFF.

The genes are TRBV18 and TRBJ2-3, with 9 bases identical to TRBD1. Per germline, CDR1 KGHSH and CDR2 LQKENI. The CDR3 is 15 amino acids. Unmatched junction bases numbered 5, after V lost 2 bases and J lost 5 bases. The DNA for the CDR3 is TGTGCCAGCTCACCAACCGGACAGGGGAGAGATACGCAGTATTTT. Residues: CASSPTGQGRDTQYF. The whole variable domain, filled in from reference TRBV18 and TRBJ2-3, reads NAGVMQNPRHLVRRRGQEARLRCSPMKGHSHVYWYRQLPEEGLKFMVYLQKENIIDESGMPKERFSAEFPKEGPSILRIQQVVRGDSAAYFCASSPTGQGRDTQYFGPGTRLTVL.

This rearrangement joins TRBV5-1 to TRBJ1-1, with 7 positions matching TRBD1. CDR3 size: 14 residues. CDR1 is SGHRS and CDR2 is YFSETQ in the germline V gene. J lost 0 bases, V lost 5 bases, and 4 bases had no gene match. The CDR3 loop reads CASRMGQMNTEAFF. The CDR3, as DNA: TGCGCCAGCAGAATGGGACAGATGAACACTGAAGCTTTCTTT.

The table lists this clone with a count of one. This sequence joins TRBV29-1 and TRBJ1-3, with D perhaps TRBD1 (5 bases). V lost 6 bases, J lost 0 bases, and 9 bases lay in between. CDR1 and CDR2 (germline): SQVTM, ANQGSEA. This CDR3 is 13 amino acids long. The CDR3 spells CSVGRDSGNTIYF. The CDR3 DNA sequence: TGCAGCGTCGGCAGGGACTCTGGAAACACCATATATTTT. Filled out from reference TRBV29-1 and TRBJ1-3, the complete variable domain reads SAVISQKPSRDICQRGTSLTIQCQVDSQVTMMFWYRQQPGQSLTLIATANQGSEATYESGFVIDKFPISRPNLTFSTLTVSNMSPEDSSIYLCSVGRDSGNTIYFGEGSWLTVV.

This clone came up once. The V call is TRBV18, the J call TRBJ2-7; D is possibly TRBD1 or TRBD2 (5 bases each). V was cut by 10 bases and J by 3 bases, with 22 bases left in between. CDR1 is KGHSH and CDR2 is LQKENI in the germline V gene. The CDR3 loop spans 15 amino acids. CDR3 loop: CATTGGPNWVYEQYF. The CDR3 bases are TGTGCCACCACTGGGGGACCAAACTGGGTCTACGAGCAGTACTTC.